The 26 T cell receptor beta chains listed next were all sequenced from one sample in a study of vaccination and CD4 T cells after COVID-19. Cultured CD4+ T cells had their DNA profiled by the Oncomine TCR Beta short-read assay. TCRdb re-called the PCR reads through MiXCR, storing one row per CDR3 protein. The table lists around 10,000 distinct CDR3 sequences, 32% of them singletons, with around 30% in the top ten. The treatment is: 10-day PBMC culture with coronavirus spike peptide pools or control peptides (ViraFEST assay). Their antigens remain unidentified. Specimen: cultured CD4+ T cells from blood. These receptors all stem from a human donor with COVID-19.

The rearrangement links TRBV6-1 to TRBJ2-7, with D possibly being TRBD1 (6 bases). The CDR3 is made up of 14 amino acids. Germline CDR1 reads MNHNS; CDR2 reads SASEGT. The germline V and J ends were trimmed by 6 bases and 2 bases, with 14 bases remaining between them. The CDR3 DNA follows: TGTGCCAGCAGAAGACGGGACACGCCCTACGAGCAGTACTTC. Translation: CASRRRDTPYEQYF.

The chain employs TRBV7-2 and TRBJ1-2; D call uncertain. The CDR3 sequence is 14 residues long. Between the trimmed V and J ends, which lost 1 base and 2 bases, there was a span of 8 bases. Germline CDR1 and CDR2: SGHTA and FQGNSA. The CDR3 loop reads CASSLESGNYGYTF. For the CDR3, the DNA is TGTGCCAGCAGCTTAGAATCTGGGAACTATGGCTACACCTTC.

V usage is TRBV11-3 and J usage is TRBJ2-5; 10 nucleotides agree with TRBD2. The germline V gene has CDR1 SGHNT and CDR2 YENEEA. V was clipped by 1 base and J by 2 bases; unmatched bases: 1. The CDR3 runs to 15 residues. The CDR3 region is CASSLGSGGQETQYF. The CDR3 DNA is TGTGCCAGCAGCTTAGGTAGCGGGGGGCAAGAGACCCAGTACTTC. Together with reference TRBV11-3 and TRBJ2-5, the CDR3 gives the full variable domain: EAGVVQSPRYKIIEKKQPVAFWCNPISGHNTLYWYLQNLGQGPELLIRYENEEAVDDSQLPKDRFSAERLKGVDSTLKIQPAELGDSAVYLCASSLGSGGQETQYFGPGTRLLVL.

The V and J genes are TRBV12-3 or TRBV12-4 and TRBJ1-2, with D maybe TRBD1 (5 bases). This CDR3 contains 13 residues. The V and J ends lost 2 bases and 4 bases respectively, with 8 bases between them. CDR3 DNA: TGTGCCAGCAGTTTATCTGGGGCCTATGGCTACACCTTC. Amino acid sequence: CASSLSGAYGYTF.

In its sample, this clonotype was seen a few times. The rearrangement links TRBV27 to TRBJ1-2, with D possibly matching TRBD1 (6 bases). The length of the CDR3 is 16 residues. The germline V and J ends were trimmed by 4 bases and 8 bases, with 23 bases remaining between them. The germline V gene has CDR1 MNHEY and CDR2 SMNVEV (reference sequence). CDR3 sequence (DNA): TGTGCCAGCAGTTCCCGGACAGACGGGTGGGTCCCCGGCTACACCTTC. Its protein is CASSSRTDGWVPGYTF.

V usage is TRBV6-2 or TRBV6-3 and J usage is TRBJ2-1; D remains ambiguous. Germline V gene lookup returns CDR1 MNHEY and CDR2 SVGEGT. This CDR3 has 12 residues. Trimming removed 2 bases at V and 12 bases at J, with 11 bases between. The CDR3 DNA follows: TGTGCCAGCAGTTACGTTAAGGTTGGGCAGTTCTTC. It translates to CASSYVKVGQFF.

The chain couples TRBV5-8 to TRBJ2-3; no clear D. Germline V gene lookup returns CDR1 SGHTS and CDR2 YDEGEE. V was pared by 3 bases and J by 4 bases, with 3 bases between. CDR3 length: 11 amino acids. The CDR3 reads CASSSPDTQYF. The CDR3 bases are TGTGCCAGCAGCTCACCAGATACGCAGTATTTT.

The rearrangement uses TRBV10-3 and TRBJ2-1, with D perhaps matching TRBD2 (5 bases). Trimming left V 3 bases short and J 8 bases short, with 17 bases between. The CDR3 has 15 amino acids. Germline V gives CDR1 ENHRY, CDR2 SYGVKD. CDR3 sequence (DNA): TGTGCCATCAGTGACTTGGGAGCACCTAGGGATGAGCAGTTCTTC. It translates to CAISDLGAPRDEQFF.

The chain links TRBV19 to TRBJ1-2; 9 bases are shared with TRBD1. The CDR3 spans 17 residues. With V trimmed by 4 bases and J by 3 bases, 12 bases remained unmatched. CDR1 is LNHDA and CDR2 is SQIVND in the germline V gene (reference sequence). The CDR3 sequence: CASSTGGQGSSYYGYTF. CDR3 bases: TGTGCCAGTAGTACCGGGGGACAGGGATCTTCCTACTATGGCTACACCTTC.

The rearrangement uses TRBV7-6 and TRBJ2-7; TRBD1 aligns across 11 bases. The CDR3 is made up of 16 amino acids. Unmatched junction bases numbered 13, after V lost 7 bases and J lost 5 bases. Looked up from germline, CDR1 is SGHVS and CDR2 is FNYEAQ. CDR3 protein: CASNPRPGTGGHEQYF. The CDR3 DNA is TGTGCCAGCAACCCTCGGCCCGGGACAGGGGGACACGAGCAGTACTTC.

The genes are TRBV6-5 and TRBJ1-6; D is undetermined. This CDR3 is built from 14 residues. Germline assignment: CDR1 MNHEY and CDR2 SVGAGI. Trimming left V 2 bases short and J 14 bases short, with 16 bases between. Written as DNA, the CDR3 is TGTGCCAGCAGTTACGGGGATGCTCTCTCATCCCTCCACTTT. Encoded protein: CASSYGDALSSLHF.

V and J are TRBV24-1 and TRBJ1-1; D uncertain. Trimming took off 2 bases at V and 5 bases at J, with 26 bases between the two ends. From germline, CDR1 is KGHDR and CDR2 SFDVKD. CDR3 size: 19 residues. The chain's CDR3 is CATSDSPSAPLHQWTEAFF. CDR3 bases: TGTGCCACCAGTGATTCCCCATCAGCCCCACTCCACCAATGGACTGAAGCTTTCTTT.

V and J are TRBV5-1 and TRBJ1-2, with D possibly matching TRBD1 (6 bases). This CDR3 contains 15 residues. Germline assignment: CDR1 SGHRS and CDR2 YFSETQ. Trimming took 4 bases from V and 1 from J, leaving 14 bases between them. Here the CDR3 reads CASSVQGTNNYGYTF. The CDR3 nucleotides read TGCGCCAGCAGCGTCCAGGGGACCAATAACTATGGCTACACCTTC. The variable domain in full, completed from reference TRBV5-1 and TRBJ1-2, reads KAGVTQTPRYLIKTRGQQVTLSCSPISGHRSVSWYQQTPGQGLQFLFEYFSETQRNKGNFPGRFSGRQFSNSRSEMNVSTLELGDSALYLCASSVQGTNNYGYTFGSGTRLTVV.

The chain uses TRBV29-1 and TRBJ2-1; no clear D. Per the germline V gene, CDR1 is SQVTM and CDR2 is ANQGSEA. The CDR3 spans 13 residues. V was trimmed by 7 bases and J by 8 bases, leaving 18 bases between them. The CDR3 reads CSDARVVGHEQFF. CDR3 DNA sequence: TGCAGCGACGCTCGGGTTGTTGGCCATGAGCAGTTCTTC.

The J gene is TRBJ2-5, the V gene TRBV25-1, with TRBD1 matching over 8 bases. CDR3 length: 14 residues. CDR1 MGHDK and CDR2 SYGVNS come from the germline V gene. With 3 bases clipped from V and 5 bases from J, the junction kept 5 bases outside the gene matches. CDR3 region: CASSEYRGWETQYF. The CDR3 coding sequence is TGTGCCAGCAGTGAGTACAGGGGGTGGGAGACCCAGTACTTC.

The DNA of the CDR3 is TGCAGCGTTGAAAGGGGGCCGGAGACCCAGTACTTC. Its protein is CSVERGPETQYF. This chain uses TRBV29-1 with TRBJ2-5, with 7 bases aligning to TRBD1. The length of the CDR3 is 12 residues. V was clipped by 2 bases and J by 5 bases; unmatched bases: 2. CDR1 and CDR2 from the germline V gene are SQVTM and ANQGSEA.

In its sample, this clonotype was seen once. One end of the junction varies from germline; a read error may be responsible. The J gene is TRBJ2-5, the V gene TRBV27; D may match TRBD1 or TRBD2 (5 bases each). The germline CDR1 and CDR2 sequences are MNHEY and SMNVEV (reference sequence). There are 15 residues in the CDR3. CDR3 amino acids: CASSFNRGSQGTQYF. As DNA, the CDR3 is TGTGCCAGCAGTTTTAATCGGGGCTCACAAGGGACCCAGTACTTC.

In its sample, this clonotype was seen a few times. The V call is TRBV6-1, the J call TRBJ2-1; TRBD2 is a possible D gene (5 bases). Germline V lookup: CDR1 MNHNS, CDR2 SASEGT. The CDR3 is 16 residues long. The V gene lost 2 bases and the J gene lost 5 bases, with 16 bases spanning the gap. The CDR3 here is CASSESRGWVDNEQFF. The CDR3 nucleotides read TGTGCCAGCAGTGAATCCCGAGGGTGGGTGGACAATGAGCAGTTCTTC.

The V call is TRBV6-1, the J call TRBJ2-1; no definite D call. The V and J ends lost 0 bases and 9 bases respectively, with 6 bases between them. Germline lookup yields CDR1 MNHNS and CDR2 SASEGT. CDR3 length: 12 amino acids. The CDR3 bases are TGTGCCAGCAGTGAAGCCTGGAGTGAGCAGTTCTTC. It translates to CASSEAWSEQFF.

This rearrangement joins TRBV5-1 to TRBJ2-5, with no clear D. V shed 0 bases and J shed 5 bases, with 11 bases lying between them. CDR1 is SGHRS and CDR2 is YFSETQ in the germline V gene. CDR3 length: 14 residues. The CDR3 region has the DNA TGCGCCAGCAGCTTGGTGGGGTTGGGGGAGACCCAGTACTTC. Its protein product is CASSLVGLGETQYF. Full variable domain (remainder filled in from reference TRBV5-1 and TRBJ2-5): KAGVTQTPRYLIKTRGQQVTLSCSPISGHRSVSWYQQTPGQGLQFLFEYFSETQRNKGNFPGRFSGRQFSNSRSEMNVSTLELGDSALYLCASSLVGLGETQYFGPGTRLLVL.

The chain uses TRBV6-1 and TRBJ1-6; 7 bases align to TRBD1. This CDR3 comprises 13 residues. Germline V gene sequence: CDR1 MNHNS, CDR2 SASEGT. Trimming took 6 bases from V and 7 from J; bases not matched to a gene: 3. The CDR3 nucleotides read TGTGCCAGCAGGTCACAGGGGAATTCACCCCTCCACTTT. Residues: CASRSQGNSPLHF.

The V call is TRBV2, the J call TRBJ1-5; D might be TRBD1 (5 bases). Between the trimmed V and J ends, which lost 10 bases and 3 bases, there was a span of 10 bases. The CDR3 runs 12 residues. The germline gives CDR1 SNHLY, CDR2 FYNNEI. The CDR3 loop is CAKGTDNQPQHF. In DNA, the CDR3 is TGTGCCAAAGGGACGGACAATCAGCCCCAGCATTTT.

This clonotype has a handful of counts. The chain combines TRBV2 with TRBJ2-2; no firm D call. V dropped 5 bases and J dropped 5 bases, with 9 bases sitting between them. CDR3 length: 13 residues. Germline CDR1 reads SNHLY; CDR2 reads FYNNEI. CDR3 sequence: CASSRVETGELFF. The DNA for the CDR3 is TGTGCCAGCAGTCGTGTAGAGACCGGGGAGCTGTTTTTT.

This clonotype showed up just a few times. The chain uses TRBV7-9 and TRBJ2-1; 7 bases agree with TRBD1. Germline-derived CDR1 and CDR2 are SEHNR and FQNEAQ (reference sequence). V dropped 5 bases and J dropped 6; count of bases not matched to a gene: 10. CDR3 length: 15 amino acids. The CDR3 here is CASSAYMRDSNEQFF. The CDR3 DNA sequence: TGTGCCAGCAGCGCTTATATGAGGGACAGCAATGAGCAGTTCTTC. Drawing the rest from reference TRBV7-9 and TRBJ2-1, the complete variable domain is DTGVSQNPRHKITKRGQNVTFRCDPISEHNRLYWYRQTLGQGPEFLTYFQNEAQLEKSRLLSDRFSAERPKGSFSTLEIQRTEQGDSAMYLCASSAYMRDSNEQFFGPGTRLTVL.

The genes are TRBV28 and TRBJ2-3; a weak D match, TRBD2 (5 bases). Between the trimmed V and J ends, which lost 6 bases and 4 bases, there was a span of 17 bases. This CDR3 spans 15 amino acids. CDR1 MDHEN and CDR2 SYDVKM come from the germline V gene. Here the CDR3 reads CASSLPGKGADTQYF. Written as DNA, the CDR3 is TGTGCCAGCAGCCTTCCCGGAAAGGGAGCAGATACGCAGTATTTT.

This chain uses TRBV27 with TRBJ2-7; the match to TRBD2 covers 8 bases. The trim removed 7 bases at V and 7 bases at J, leaving 12 bases unmatched. This CDR3 comprises 14 residues. CDR1 MNHEY and CDR2 SMNVEV come from the germline V gene (reference sequence). The CDR3 spells CASNLSGGTGEQYF. The CDR3 coding sequence is TGTGCCAGCAACTTAAGCGGGGGTACAGGGGAGCAGTACTTC.